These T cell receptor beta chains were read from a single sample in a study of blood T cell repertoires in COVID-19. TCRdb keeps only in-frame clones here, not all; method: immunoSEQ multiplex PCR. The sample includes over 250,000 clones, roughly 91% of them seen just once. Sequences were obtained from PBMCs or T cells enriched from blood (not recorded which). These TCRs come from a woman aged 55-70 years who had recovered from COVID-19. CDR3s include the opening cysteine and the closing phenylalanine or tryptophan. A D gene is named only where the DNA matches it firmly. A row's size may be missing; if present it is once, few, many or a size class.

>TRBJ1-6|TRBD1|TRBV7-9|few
CASSSRQGVNSPLHF
TGTGCCAGCAGCTCGCGACAGGGGGTTAATTCACCCCTCCACTTT
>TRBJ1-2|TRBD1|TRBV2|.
CASQRLGQNYGYTF
TGTGCCAGCCAGCGGTTGGGACAGAACTATGGCTACACCTTC
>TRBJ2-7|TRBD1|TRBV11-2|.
CASSPLPGGAEYEQYF
TGTGCCAGCAGCCCATTGCCAGGGGGCGCGGAGTACGAGCAGTACTTC
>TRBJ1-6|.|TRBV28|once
CASRDGTNNSPLHF
TGTGCCAGCAGAGACGGGACAAATAATTCACCCCTCCACTTT
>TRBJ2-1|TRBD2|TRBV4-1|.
CASSQEWLSSGSRYNEQFF
TGCGCCAGCAGCCAAGAGTGGTTGTCTAGCGGGAGTCGCTACAATGAGCAGTTCTTC
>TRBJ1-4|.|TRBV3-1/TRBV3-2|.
CASRREGGKLLFF
TGTGCCAGCCGAAGGGAGGGAGGGAAGTTACTGTTTTTT
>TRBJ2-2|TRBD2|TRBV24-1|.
CATSDLTGLAGSTGELFF
TGTGCCACCAGTGATCTGACGGGACTAGCGGGGTCTACCGGGGAGCTGTTTTTT
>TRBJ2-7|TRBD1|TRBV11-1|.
CASSRTGEQYF
TGTGCCAGCAGCCGGACAGGCGAGCAGTACTTC
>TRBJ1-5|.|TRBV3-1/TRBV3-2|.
CASSQGQYFNQPQHF
TGTGCCAGCAGCCAAGGACAGTATTTCAATCAGCCCCAGCATTTT
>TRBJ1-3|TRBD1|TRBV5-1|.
CASSPDRGVGNTIYF
TGCGCCAGCAGCCCGGACAGGGGAGTAGGAAACACCATATATTTT
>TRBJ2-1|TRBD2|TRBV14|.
CASSQRTSGRSGEQFF
TGTGCCAGCAGCCAGCGGACTAGCGGGAGGAGTGGGGAGCAGTTCTTC
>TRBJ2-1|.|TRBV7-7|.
CASSLRGGGEQFF
TGTGCTAGCAGCTTGAGGGGGGGCGGTGAGCAGTTCTTC
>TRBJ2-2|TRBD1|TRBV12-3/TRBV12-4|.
CASSSTGAGELFF
TGTGCCAGCAGTTCGACAGGGGCCGGGGAGCTGTTTTTT
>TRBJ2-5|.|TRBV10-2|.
CATWPGEETQYF
TGCGCCACATGGCCAGGGGAAGAGACCCAGTACTTC
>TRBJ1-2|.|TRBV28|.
CASSLSQGKGRGYTF
TGTGCCAGCAGTTTATCCCAGGGGAAAGGTCGCGGCTACACCTTC
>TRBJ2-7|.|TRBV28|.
CASSTDGTSPYEQYF
TGTGCCAGCAGCACCGACGGGACTTCCCCCTACGAGCAGTACTTC
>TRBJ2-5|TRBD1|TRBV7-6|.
CASSSPKTGQRKETQYF
TGTGCCAGCAGCTCACCTAAGACGGGACAGAGAAAAGAGACCCAGTACTTC
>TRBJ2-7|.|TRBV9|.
CASSANTGGEQYF
TGTGCCAGCAGCGCTAATACAGGTGGGGAGCAGTACTTC
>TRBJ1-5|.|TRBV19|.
CASSIQNHEPQHF
TGTGCCAGTAGTATCCAGAACCACGAGCCCCAGCATTTT
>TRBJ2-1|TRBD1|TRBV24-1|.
CATSDFPRGHEQFF
TGTGCCACCAGTGATTTCCCCAGGGGGCATGAGCAGTTCTTC
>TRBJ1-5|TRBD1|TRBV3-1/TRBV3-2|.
CASSQGTGPKTYQPQHF
TGTGCCAGCAGCCAAGGGACAGGCCCAAAGACTTATCAGCCCCAGCATTTT
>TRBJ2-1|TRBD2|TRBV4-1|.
CASSQDKGLAGRNEQFF
TGCGCCAGCAGCCAGGATAAGGGACTAGCGGGGAGGAATGAGCAGTTCTTC
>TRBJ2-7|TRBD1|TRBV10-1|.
CASSERAGGSYEQYF
TGCGCCAGCAGTGAGCGGGCAGGGGGCTCCTACGAGCAGTACTTC
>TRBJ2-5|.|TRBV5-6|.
CASLNRGIQETQYF
TGTGCCAGCCTGAACCGCGGGATCCAAGAGACCCAGTACTTC
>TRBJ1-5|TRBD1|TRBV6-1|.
CASSERVRQGSNQPQHF
TGTGCCAGCAGTGAACGGGTAAGACAGGGGAGCAATCAGCCCCAGCATTTT
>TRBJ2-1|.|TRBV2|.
CASSDLSDGVNEQFF
TGTGCCAGCAGTGACCTCTCCGACGGAGTCAATGAGCAGTTCTTC
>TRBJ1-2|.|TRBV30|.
CASNGIGRPGYTF
TGTGCCTCCAACGGGATAGGGAGGCCGGGCTACACCTTC
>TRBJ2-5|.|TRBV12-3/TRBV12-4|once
CASSSLETQYF
TGTGCCAGCAGTTCCTTGGAGACCCAGTACTTC
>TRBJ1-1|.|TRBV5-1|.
CATGPRQSMNTEAFF
TGCGCCACCGGGCCGAGACAGTCCATGAACACTGAAGCTTTCTTT
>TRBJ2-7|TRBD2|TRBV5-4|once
CASSLEWGGEQYF
TGTGCCAGCAGCTTGGAGTGGGGGGGCGAGCAGTACTTC
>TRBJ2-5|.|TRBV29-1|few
CSVVLGGSETQYF
TGCAGCGTGGTTTTAGGGGGTTCAGAGACCCAGTACTTC
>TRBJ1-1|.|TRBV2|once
CASSRGDWDTEAFF
TGTGCCAGCAGCCGAGGCGACTGGGACACTGAAGCTTTCTTT